This TCR beta chain was retrieved from a study of T-cell memory formation after mild COVID-19. Study-wide points: Second-wave clones with a day 37 peak had unconfirmed SARS-CoV-2 specificity.

Comment on this clonotype: Antigen: not known.

MiXCR, applied by TCRdb to the 5' RACE reads, yields one record per CDR3 protein. The table has approximately 430,000 distinct CDR3 sequences, 20% to 30% seen once. CDR1 is MDHEN and CDR2 is SYDVKM in the germline V gene. Trimming took 5 bases from V and 3 from J; bases not matched to a gene: 7. CDR3 size: 15 residues. The V call is TRBV28, the J call TRBJ2-5; 9 nucleotides line up with TRBD2. Sequences were obtained from PBMCs or a T cell subset sorted from them (not recorded which). The TCR was taken from an adult woman who had mild COVID-19 (a few samples of this study predate the infection). Cell type and time point are not known. The chain's CDR3 is CASSTRGRAEETQYF. The CDR3 region has the DNA TGTGCCAGCAGTACGCGCGGGAGGGCCGAAGAGACCCAGTACTTC.